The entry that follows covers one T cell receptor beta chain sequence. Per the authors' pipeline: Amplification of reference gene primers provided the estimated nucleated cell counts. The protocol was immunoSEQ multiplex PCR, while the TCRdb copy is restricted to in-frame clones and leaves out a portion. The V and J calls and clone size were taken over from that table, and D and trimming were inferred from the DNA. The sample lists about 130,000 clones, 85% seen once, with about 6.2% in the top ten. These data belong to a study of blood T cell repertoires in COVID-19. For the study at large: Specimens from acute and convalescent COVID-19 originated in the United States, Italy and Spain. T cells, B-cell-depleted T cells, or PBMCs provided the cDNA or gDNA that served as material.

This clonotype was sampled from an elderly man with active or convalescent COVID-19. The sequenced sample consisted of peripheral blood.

The CDR3 spells CATSRGYEQYF. The CDR3 DNA follows: TGTGCCACCAGTAGGGGTTACGAGCAGTACTTC. The chain combines TRBV24-1 with TRBJ2-7, with D perhaps matching TRBD1 (5 bases). CDR3 length: 11 amino acids. V dropped 6 bases and J dropped 4 bases, with 6 bases sitting between them. Germline V gene lookup returns CDR1 KGHDR and CDR2 SFDVKD.